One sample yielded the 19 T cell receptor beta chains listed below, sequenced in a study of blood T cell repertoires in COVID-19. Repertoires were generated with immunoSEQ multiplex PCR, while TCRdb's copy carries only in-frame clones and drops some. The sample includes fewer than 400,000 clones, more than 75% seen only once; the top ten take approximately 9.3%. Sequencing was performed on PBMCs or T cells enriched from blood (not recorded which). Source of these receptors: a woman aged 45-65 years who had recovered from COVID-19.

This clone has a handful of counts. The CDR3: CASSHKRGNTEAFF. DNA for the CDR3: TGTGCCAGCAGCCACAAAAGAGGGAACACTGAAGCTTTCTTT. The chain links TRBV7-8 to TRBJ1-1; D ambiguous. This CDR3 spans 14 amino acids. Germline values: CDR1 SGHVS, CDR2 FQNEAQ. V lost 5 bases and J lost 1, with 11 bases in between.

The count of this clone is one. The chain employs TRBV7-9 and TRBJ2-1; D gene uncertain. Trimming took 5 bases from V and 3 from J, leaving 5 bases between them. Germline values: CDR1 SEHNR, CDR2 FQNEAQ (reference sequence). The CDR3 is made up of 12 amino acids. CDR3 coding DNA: TGTGCCAGCAGCCCGTTCTACAATGAGCAGTTCTTC. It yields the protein CASSPFYNEQFF.

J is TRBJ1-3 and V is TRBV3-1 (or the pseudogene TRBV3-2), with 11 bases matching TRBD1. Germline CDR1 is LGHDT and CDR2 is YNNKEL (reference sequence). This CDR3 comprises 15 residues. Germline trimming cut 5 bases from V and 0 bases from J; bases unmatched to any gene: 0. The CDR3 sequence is CASSGTGGSGNTIYF. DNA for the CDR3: TGTGCCAGCAGCGGGACAGGGGGCTCTGGAAACACCATATATTTT.

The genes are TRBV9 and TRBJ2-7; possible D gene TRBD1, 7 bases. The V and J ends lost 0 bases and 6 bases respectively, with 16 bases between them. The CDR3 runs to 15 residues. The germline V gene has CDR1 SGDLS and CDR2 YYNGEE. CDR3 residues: CASSVEGQGGSEQYF. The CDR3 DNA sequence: TGTGCCAGCAGCGTAGAGGGGCAGGGGGGAAGCGAGCAGTACTTC.

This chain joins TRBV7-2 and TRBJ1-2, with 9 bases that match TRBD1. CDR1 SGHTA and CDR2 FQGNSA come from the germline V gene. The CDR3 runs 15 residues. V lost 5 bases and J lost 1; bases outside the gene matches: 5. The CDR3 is CASSVWTGDNYGYTF. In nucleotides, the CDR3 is TGTGCCAGCAGCGTGTGGACAGGGGATAACTATGGCTACACCTTC.

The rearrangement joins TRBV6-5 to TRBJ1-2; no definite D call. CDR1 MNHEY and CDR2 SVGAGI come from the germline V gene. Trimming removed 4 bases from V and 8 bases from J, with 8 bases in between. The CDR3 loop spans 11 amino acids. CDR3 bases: TGTGCCAGCAGTTCTCCCAGGGGCTACACCTTC. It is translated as CASSSPRGYTF.

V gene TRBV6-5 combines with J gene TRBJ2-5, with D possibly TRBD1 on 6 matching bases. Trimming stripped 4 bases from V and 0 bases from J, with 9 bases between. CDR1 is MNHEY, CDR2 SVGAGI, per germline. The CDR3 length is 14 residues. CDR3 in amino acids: CASSSQGYQETQYF. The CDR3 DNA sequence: TGTGCCAGCAGTTCCCAGGGGTACCAAGAGACCCAGTACTTC.

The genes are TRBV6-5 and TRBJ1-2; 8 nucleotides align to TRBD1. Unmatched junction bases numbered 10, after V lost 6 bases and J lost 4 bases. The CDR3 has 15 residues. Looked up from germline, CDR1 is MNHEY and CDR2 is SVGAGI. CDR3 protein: CASRLQGQEAYGYTF. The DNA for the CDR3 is TGTGCCAGCAGATTACAGGGACAGGAGGCCTATGGCTACACCTTC.

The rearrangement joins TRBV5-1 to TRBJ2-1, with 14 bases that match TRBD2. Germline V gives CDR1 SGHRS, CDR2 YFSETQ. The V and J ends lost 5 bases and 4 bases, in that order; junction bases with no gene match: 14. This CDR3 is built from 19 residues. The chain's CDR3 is CASSSMGTSGGGVYNEQFF. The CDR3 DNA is TGCGCCAGCAGTTCAATGGGGACTAGCGGGGGCGGCGTATACAATGAGCAGTTCTTC.

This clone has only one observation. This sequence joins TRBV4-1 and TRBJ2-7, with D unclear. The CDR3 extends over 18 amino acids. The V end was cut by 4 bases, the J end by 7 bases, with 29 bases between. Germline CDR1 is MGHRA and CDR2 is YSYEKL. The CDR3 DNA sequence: TGCGCCAGCAGCCCGACCGACCTAGGTCCGTTCCCATTGGAAGAGCAGTACTTC. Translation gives CASSPTDLGPFPLEEQYF.

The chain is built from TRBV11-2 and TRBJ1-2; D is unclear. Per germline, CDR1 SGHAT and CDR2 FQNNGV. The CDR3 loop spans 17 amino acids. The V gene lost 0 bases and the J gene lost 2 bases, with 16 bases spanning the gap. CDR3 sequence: CASSLDPGAARNYGYTF. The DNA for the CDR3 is TGTGCCAGCAGCTTAGATCCAGGCGCAGCAAGAAACTATGGCTACACCTTC.

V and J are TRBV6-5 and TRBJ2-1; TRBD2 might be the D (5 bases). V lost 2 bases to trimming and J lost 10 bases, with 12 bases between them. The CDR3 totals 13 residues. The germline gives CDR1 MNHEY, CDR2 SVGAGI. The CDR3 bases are TGTGCCAGCAGTTACGCGCGGGTATCCGAGCAGTTCTTC. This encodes CASSYARVSEQFF.

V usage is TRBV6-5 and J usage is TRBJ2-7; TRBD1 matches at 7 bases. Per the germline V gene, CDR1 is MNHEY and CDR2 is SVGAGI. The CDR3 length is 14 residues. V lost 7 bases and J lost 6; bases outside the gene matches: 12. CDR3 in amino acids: CASTLTGPRSEQYF. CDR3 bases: TGTGCCAGCACCCTGACAGGGCCCCGCAGCGAGCAGTACTTC.

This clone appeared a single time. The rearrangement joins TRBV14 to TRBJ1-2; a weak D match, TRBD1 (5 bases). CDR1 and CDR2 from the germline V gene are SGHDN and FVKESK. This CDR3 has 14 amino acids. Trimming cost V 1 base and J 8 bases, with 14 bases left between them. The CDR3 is CASSQVNQGFGYTF. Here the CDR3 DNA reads TGTGCCAGCAGCCAAGTGAATCAGGGATTCGGCTACACCTTC.

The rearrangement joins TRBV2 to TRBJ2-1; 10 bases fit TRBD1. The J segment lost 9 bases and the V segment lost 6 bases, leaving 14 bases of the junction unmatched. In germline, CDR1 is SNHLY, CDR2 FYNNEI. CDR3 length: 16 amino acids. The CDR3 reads CASSVAGTGVIGEQFF. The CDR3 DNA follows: TGTGCCAGCAGCGTTGCGGGGACAGGGGTTATTGGTGAGCAGTTCTTC.

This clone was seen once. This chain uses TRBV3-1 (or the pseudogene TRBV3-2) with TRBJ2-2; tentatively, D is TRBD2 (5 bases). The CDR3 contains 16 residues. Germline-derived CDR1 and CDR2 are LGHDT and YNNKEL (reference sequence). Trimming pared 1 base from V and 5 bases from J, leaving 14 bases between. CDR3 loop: CASSQGGGSRTGELFF. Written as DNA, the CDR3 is TGTGCCAGCAGCCAAGGTGGCGGGTCTCGTACCGGGGAGCTGTTTTTT.

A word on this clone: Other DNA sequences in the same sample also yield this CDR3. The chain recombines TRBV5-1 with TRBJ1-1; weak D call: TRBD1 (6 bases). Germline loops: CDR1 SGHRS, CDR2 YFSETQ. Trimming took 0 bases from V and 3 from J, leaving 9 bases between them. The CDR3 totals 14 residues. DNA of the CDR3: TGCGCCAGCAGCTTGGGTCAGGGGTACACTGAAGCTTTCTTT. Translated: CASSLGQGYTEAFF.

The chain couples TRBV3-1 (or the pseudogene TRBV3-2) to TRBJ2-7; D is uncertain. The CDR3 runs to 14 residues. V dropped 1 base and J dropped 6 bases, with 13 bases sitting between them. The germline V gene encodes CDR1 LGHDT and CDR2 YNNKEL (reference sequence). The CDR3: CASSQGSTRGEQYF. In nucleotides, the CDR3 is TGTGCCAGCAGCCAAGGCTCAACACGAGGCGAGCAGTACTTC.

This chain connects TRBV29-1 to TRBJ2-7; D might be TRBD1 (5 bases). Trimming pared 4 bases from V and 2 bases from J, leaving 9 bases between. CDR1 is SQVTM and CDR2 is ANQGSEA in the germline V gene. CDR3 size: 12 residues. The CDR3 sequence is CSVVQDTYEQYF. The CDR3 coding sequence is TGCAGCGTTGTACAGGATACCTACGAGCAGTACTTC.